Sequencing of this T cell receptor beta chain was carried out in a study of blood T cell repertoires in COVID-19. Across the study: Italy, Spain and the United States were the sources of the convalescent and acute COVID-19 samples. T cells, B-cell-depleted T cells, or PBMCs supplied cDNA or gDNA.

The table came from immunoSEQ multiplex PCR; TCRdb's copy has only in-frame clones and leaves some out. The sample holds around 200,000 clones, about 89% seen once. The ends were cut back, 0 bases at V and 4 bases at J, with 13 bases in the middle. CDR1 and CDR2 from the germline V gene are MNHEY and SVGAGI. The CDR3 loop spans 16 amino acids. This sequence joins TRBV6-5 and TRBJ1-3; D might be TRBD1 (6 bases). The source of this sequence is a man in his forties with acute or convalescent COVID-19. Sequenced input: peripheral blood. Here the CDR3 reads CASSYSRTVSGNTIYF. CDR3 nucleotide sequence: TGTGCCAGCAGTTACTCCCGGACAGTCTCAGGAAACACCATATATTTT.